These T cell receptor beta chains were read from a single sample in a study of blood T cell repertoires in COVID-19. Sequencing used immunoSEQ multiplex PCR; TCRdb keeps in-frame clones, though not all of them. The repertoire holds about 120,000 clones, with roughly 88% as singletons. Sequencing was carried out using peripheral blood. The receptor source for this set is a woman aged 50 to 65 with active or convalescent COVID-19. Both conserved end residues are part of each CDR3. The order of the fields is J gene, clone size, V gene, D gene, CDR3 protein, CDR3 DNA. The D gene is left open where the match is weak. Size is omitted from some rows. Given values are once, few, many or a class for expanded clones.

>TRBJ1-5|-|TRBV4-1|-
CASSQDIQQPQHF
TGCGCCAGCAGCCAAGATATACAGCAGCCCCAGCATTTT
>TRBJ1-2|-|TRBV28|-
CASSFRTAYGYTF
TGTGCCAGCAGTTTCCGGACAGCCTATGGCTACACCTTC
>TRBJ1-1|-|TRBV5-8|-
CASSLAFGQVDVEAFF
TGTGCCAGCAGCTTGGCCTTTGGCCAGGTTGACGTTGAAGCTTTCTTT
>TRBJ2-1|-|TRBV4-3|TRBD2
CASSQHLAVYNEQFF
TGCGCCAGCAGCCAACACCTAGCGGTCTACAATGAGCAGTTCTTC
>TRBJ2-3|-|TRBV7-2|-
CASSPRLALGTDTQYF
TGTGCCAGCAGCCCCCGGCTAGCGCTGGGCACAGATACGCAGTATTTT
>TRBJ2-7|-|TRBV5-1|-
CASSSGPGKGYEQYF
TGCGCCAGCAGCTCTGGCCCGGGTAAGGGGTACGAGCAGTACTTC
>TRBJ2-1|-|TRBV12-5|TRBD2
CASGKGREGLNEQFF
TGTGCTAGTGGAAAAGGACGGGAGGGCCTGAATGAGCAGTTCTTC
>TRBJ1-5|-|TRBV4-1|-
CASSRTPNQPQHF
TGCGCCAGCAGCCGGACACCGAATCAGCCCCAGCATTTT
>TRBJ1-3|-|TRBV30|-
CAWSPVSSGNTIYF
TGTGCCTGGAGCCCAGTCTCCTCTGGAAACACCATATATTTT
>TRBJ1-2|-|TRBV10-3|-
CAIRRATTYGYTF
TGTGCCATCAGGAGAGCTACCACCTATGGCTACACCTTC
>TRBJ1-2|once|TRBV24-1|-
CATSSGLNYGYTF
TGTGCCACCAGTTCAGGGTTGAACTATGGCTACACCTTC
>TRBJ1-5|-|TRBV19|-
CASRQSILGNQPQHF
TGTGCCAGCCGACAGTCTATATTAGGAAATCAGCCCCAGCATTTT
>TRBJ1-2|-|TRBV18|TRBD1
CASSPFRDSNYGYTF
TGTGCCAGCTCACCATTTCGGGACAGCAACTATGGCTACACCTTC
>TRBJ1-1|-|TRBV11-2|-
CASSLEGGTRNTEAFF
TGTGCCAGCAGCCTAGAGGGTGGGACAAGGAACACTGAAGCTTTCTTT
>TRBJ2-3|-|TRBV5-1|-
CASSSASADDTQYF
TGCGCCAGCAGCTCAGCTAGCGCGGACGATACGCAGTATTTT
>TRBJ2-3|-|TRBV29-1|-
CSSLGRPTDTQYF
TGCAGCTCCCTGGGCCGACCCACAGATACGCAGTATTTT
>TRBJ2-2|once|TRBV5-1|-
CASSPRTAHPTGELFF
TGCGCCAGCAGCCCCCGGACAGCTCACCCAACCGGGGAGCTGTTTTTT
>TRBJ1-2|once|TRBV28|-
CASRTQTGGVLGYTF
TGTGCCAGCAGGACGCAAACGGGGGGGGTGCTTGGCTACACCTTC
>TRBJ2-7|-|TRBV27|-
CATLSVNSYEQYF
TGTGCCACCCTAAGCGTTAACTCCTACGAGCAGTACTTC
>TRBJ2-7|-|TRBV7-8|TRBD2
CASSLGLAGVGEQYF
TGTGCCAGCAGCCTGGGACTAGCGGGAGTTGGGGAGCAGTACTTC
>TRBJ2-7|-|TRBV11-2|TRBD1
CASSSDRVSTYEQYF
TGTGCCAGCAGCTCAGACAGGGTTAGTACCTACGAGCAGTACTTC
>TRBJ2-3|-|TRBV30|TRBD2
CAWTVAGGLDTQYF
TGTGCCTGGACAGTAGCGGGAGGTCTTGATACGCAGTATTTT
>TRBJ2-7|-|TRBV7-2|-
CASSLARRSTYEQYF
TGTGCCAGCAGCTTAGCGCGTAGAAGTACCTACGAGCAGTACTTC
>TRBJ2-1|-|TRBV28|TRBD2
CASRLAGGYNEQFF
TGTGCCAGCAGGCTAGCGGGAGGCTACAATGAGCAGTTCTTC
>TRBJ2-1|-|TRBV9|TRBD1
CASSVGGGVSLGNEQFF
TGTGCCAGCAGCGTAGGAGGGGGCGTTAGTTTGGGCAATGAGCAGTTCTTC
>TRBJ1-1|-|TRBV11-3|-
CASSLDYSGGTEAFF
TGTGCCAGCAGCTTAGATTATTCAGGAGGCACTGAAGCTTTCTTT
>TRBJ2-7|few|TRBV15|TRBD1
CATSSTGDEQYF
TGTGCCACCAGCAGCACAGGGGACGAGCAGTACTTC
>TRBJ2-1|-|TRBV12-5|TRBD2
CASGGDYLGDEQFF
TGTGCTAGCGGGGGGGACTACCTGGGCGATGAGCAGTTCTTC
>TRBJ2-1|-|TRBV9|TRBD2
CASSLSGRALNEQFF
TGTGCCAGCAGCCTTAGCGGGAGGGCCCTCAATGAGCAGTTCTTC
>TRBJ2-5|-|TRBV13|-
CASAGGDSQETQYF
TGTGCCAGCGCCGGGGGGGACAGCCAAGAGACCCAGTACTTC
>TRBJ2-1|-|TRBV5-1|-
CASSQYSYNEQFF
TGCGCCAGCAGTCAGTACTCCTACAATGAGCAGTTCTTC
>TRBJ2-6|-|TRBV7-6|-
CASSLIGGSSGANVLTF
TGTGCCAGCAGCTTAATTGGTGGGAGCTCTGGGGCCAACGTCCTGACTTTC
>TRBJ1-6|-|TRBV19|TRBD1
CASSDPRDRGSSGISPLHF
TGTGCCAGTAGTGATCCCCGGGACAGGGGTTCATCCGGGATTTCACCCCTCCACTTT
>TRBJ1-1|-|TRBV5-1|-
CASSLGAHPFEAFF
TGCGCCAGCAGCTTGGGCGCCCATCCGTTTGAAGCTTTCTTT
>TRBJ2-3|-|TRBV20-1|TRBD2
CSASPSSGVTDTQYF
TGCAGTGCTAGTCCGTCTAGCGGGGTCACAGATACGCAGTATTTT
>TRBJ1-1|few|TRBV4-2|TRBD1
CASSPPTGVIYTEAFF
TGTGCCAGCAGCCCACCCACAGGGGTTATTTACACTGAAGCTTTCTTT
>TRBJ2-3|-|TRBV9|TRBD2
CASSVTSGTDTQYF
TGTGCCAGCAGCGTGACTAGCGGCACAGATACGCAGTATTTT
>TRBJ2-3|-|TRBV7-2|TRBD2
CASSLAIWTSGLTDTQYF
TGTGCCAGCAGCTTAGCGATTTGGACTAGCGGACTCACAGATACGCAGTATTTT
>TRBJ2-7|-|TRBV28|-
CASSIPRGEGSYEQYF
TGTGCCAGCAGTATCCCCCGGGGTGAGGGTTCCTACGAGCAGTACTTC
>TRBJ1-5|-|TRBV29-1|-
CSATLGGSDQPQHF
TGCAGCGCCACCTTGGGGGGGAGCGATCAGCCCCAGCATTTT